The 8 T cell receptor beta chains below all came from one sample that was sequenced in a study of blood T cells in healthy people across ages. A second PCR of about 6 to 11 cycles used a sample-barcoded 5' primer and a J-beta primer mix. TCRdb processed the 5' RACE reads anew with MiXCR; each CDR3 protein has one entry. This repertoire shows approximately 830,000 distinct CDR3 sequences, 62% found once; its top ten account for roughly 25%. Sequencing was done on a sample of blood. These receptors were collected from a man aged 25 to 40 in good health.

Here the CDR3 reads CASSTGTGAVGEQFF. CDR3 nucleotide sequence: TGTGCCAGCAGCACTGGGACGGGGGCTGTTGGTGAGCAGTTCTTC. The chain joins TRBV13 to TRBJ2-1; D may correspond to TRBD1 or TRBD2 (6 bases each). V lost 5 bases and J 9 bases, leaving 20 bases between the germline ends. The CDR3 length is 15 residues. The germline gives CDR1 PRHDT, CDR2 FYEKMQ (reference sequence).

This clonotype was seen a single time. The chain links TRBV2 to TRBJ2-4; no definite D call. The J call is in doubt because the DNA end fits TRBJ2-5 better. The CDR3 covers 15 residues. Germline V gene data show CDR1 as SNHLY and CDR2 as FYNNEI. The CDR3 nucleotides are TGTGCCAGCAGTGAAATGGGCGGTACACAAGAGACCCAGTACTTC. Its protein product is CASSEMGGTQETQYF.

Worth noting for this clonotype: The germline gene is not matched at one end of the junction; a read error may be the cause. V usage is TRBV7-2 and J usage is TRBJ2-1, with 13 bases identical to TRBD2. Germline lookup yields CDR1 SGHTA and CDR2 FQGNSA. The CDR3 extends over 15 amino acids. For the CDR3, the DNA is TGTGCCAGCAGATTTACTAGCGGGGGGGACGGTGAGCGGTTCTTC. This sequence encodes CASRFTSGGDGERFF.

The rearrangement joins TRBV29-1 to TRBJ2-3; the D gene is possibly TRBD2 (7 bases). The CDR3 length is 14 residues. The germline V and J ends were trimmed by 4 bases and 0 bases, with 11 bases remaining between them. CDR1 and CDR2 from the germline V gene are SQVTM and ANQGSEA. CDR3 sequence reads: CSVGGGSSTDTQYF. The CDR3, as DNA: TGCAGCGTTGGGGGGGGCTCTAGCACAGATACGCAGTATTTT.

Here the CDR3 reads CASSSTGFNEQFF. The CDR3 coding sequence is TGTGCCAGCAGTTCGACAGGATTCAATGAGCAGTTCTTC. V is TRBV6-5 and J is TRBJ2-1, with a weak D call TRBD1 (6 bases). V lost 4 bases and J 6 bases, leaving 10 bases between the germline ends. CDR1 and CDR2 from the germline V gene are MNHEY and SVGAGI. The CDR3 is 13 amino acids.

V gene TRBV5-8 combines with J gene TRBJ2-5; D is uncertain. This CDR3 comprises 13 residues. V lost 7 bases to trimming and J lost 5 bases, with 15 bases between them. Germline CDR1 reads SGHTS; CDR2 reads YDEGEE. CDR3 sequence: CASPRRGGETQYF. The CDR3 DNA follows: TGTGCCAGCCCACGACGAGGTGGGGAGACCCAGTACTTC.

The rearrangement links TRBV12-3 or TRBV12-4 to TRBJ1-1; D unclear. The CDR3 totals 15 residues. Trimming pared 5 bases from V and 4 bases from J, leaving 17 bases between. The CDR3 DNA is TGTGCCAGCAGTCCTCGGCCTGCCCAGAGCACTGAAGCTTTCTTT. This encodes CASSPRPAQSTEAFF.

The chain links TRBV12-3 or TRBV12-4 to TRBJ2-7; TRBD1 agrees at 9 bases. V lost 7 bases to trimming and J lost 2 bases; unmatched junction nucleotides: 6. CDR3 size: 14 residues. The CDR3 coding sequence is TGTGCCAGCACCTTGGGACAGGGACCCTACGAGCAGTACTTC. Amino acid sequence: CASTLGQGPYEQYF.